These 13 T cell receptor beta chains were sequenced from one sample in a study of blood T cell repertoires in COVID-19. Libraries were prepared by immunoSEQ multiplex PCR; TCRdb keeps only in-frame clonotypes and omits some of them. The repertoire holds 90,000 to 130,000 clones, around 86% seen once, with around 4.5% in the top ten. The sequencing input was peripheral blood. These receptors originate from a man in his forties or fifties with acute or convalescent COVID-19.

The chain uses TRBV7-9 and TRBJ2-1; 10 positions agree with TRBD1. J gave up 4 bases and V 5 bases, and 5 bases lay outside the gene matches. This CDR3 has 15 amino acids. CDR1 and CDR2 from the germline V gene are SEHNR and FQNEAQ (reference sequence). The CDR3 DNA reads as TGTGCCAGCAGCCCGCGGGACAGGGGATACAATGAGCAGTTCTTC. Amino acid sequence: CASSPRDRGYNEQFF.

The chain combines TRBV4-1 with TRBJ2-7; a possible D gene is TRBD2 (6 bases). Trimming took 0 bases from V and 6 from J, leaving 12 bases between them. Germline V lookup: CDR1 MGHRA, CDR2 YSYEKL. CDR3 length: 14 amino acids. CDR3 in amino acids: CASSQETSWPEQYF. The CDR3 DNA sequence: TGCGCCAGCAGCCAAGAGACTAGTTGGCCCGAGCAGTACTTC.

This clone was counted a single time. This chain connects TRBV25-1 to TRBJ1-1; D is perhaps TRBD1 (5 bases). V shed 6 bases and J shed 2 bases, with 13 bases lying between them. The CDR3 has 14 amino acids. The germline V gene encodes CDR1 MGHDK and CDR2 SYGVNS. The CDR3 is CASRAGFGNTEAFF. CDR3 in DNA: TGTGCCAGCAGAGCAGGGTTTGGAAACACTGAAGCTTTCTTT.

J is TRBJ2-1 and V is TRBV19; 10 bases fit TRBD2. The CDR3 loop spans 14 amino acids. Per the germline V gene, CDR1 is LNHDA and CDR2 is SQIVND (reference sequence). V trimming: 3 bases; J trimming: 10 bases; junction bases outside the gene matches: 6. DNA of the CDR3: TGTGCCAGTAGTATGAGCGGGAGGGCCGGGGAGCAGTTCTTC. Encoded protein: CASSMSGRAGEQFF.

The rearrangement uses TRBV19 and TRBJ1-4, with D uncertain. CDR3 length equals 14 residues. Per germline, CDR1 LNHDA and CDR2 SQIVND (reference sequence). The V end lost 3 bases, the J end lost 6 bases, and 11 bases lay between the germline ends. DNA for the CDR3: TGTGCCAGTAGTATCGCGGGGATTGATGAAAAACTGTTTTTT. It yields the protein CASSIAGIDEKLFF. Full variable domain (missing parts from reference TRBV19 and TRBJ1-4): DGGITQSPKYLFRKEGQNVTLSCEQNLNHDAMYWYRQDPGQGLRLIYYSQIVNDFQKGDIAEGYSVSREKKESFPLTVTSAQKNPTAFYLCASSIAGIDEKLFFGSGTQLSVL.

The chain is built from TRBV11-2 and TRBJ2-3; D remains ambiguous. The CDR3 totals 11 residues. V gave up 4 bases and J gave up 3 bases, with 2 bases separating them. CDR1 and CDR2 from the germline V gene are SGHAT and FQNNGV. The DNA of the CDR3 is TGTGCCAGCAGCTCAACAGATACGCAGTATTTT. This codes for CASSSTDTQYF. Looking up the rest from reference TRBV11-2 and TRBJ2-3 gives the full variable domain: EAGVAQSPRYKIIEKRQSVAFWCNPISGHATLYWYQQILGQGPKLLIQFQNNGVVDDSQLPKDRFSAERLKGVDSTLKIQPAKLEDSAVYLCASSSTDTQYFGPGTRLTVL.

The V gene is TRBV6-5, the J gene TRBJ1-1, with 9 bases that match TRBD1. CDR1 MNHEY and CDR2 SVGAGI come from the germline V gene. The CDR3 contains 14 residues. V shed 5 bases and J 4 bases; nucleotides not matched to a gene: 5. In DNA form, the CDR3 reads TGTGCCAGCAGTACGCAGACAGGGGGCACTGAAGCTTTCTTT. This gives the protein CASSTQTGGTEAFF.

CDR3 sequence (DNA): TGTGCCAGCAGCCCACCGGGCGAGAGGGATGAGCAGTTCTTC. Protein product: CASSPPGERDEQFF. V and J are TRBV7-2 and TRBJ2-1; D may be TRBD2 (5 bases). The V end lost 5 bases, the J end lost 8 bases, and 16 bases lay between the germline ends. There are 14 residues in the CDR3. Per the germline V gene, CDR1 is SGHTA and CDR2 is FQGNSA.

J is TRBJ1-1 and V is TRBV28; 7 positions agree with TRBD1. CDR3 length: 15 residues. V shed 3 bases and J 4 bases; nucleotides not matched to a gene: 8. Looked up from germline, CDR1 is MDHEN and CDR2 is SYDVKM. The chain's CDR3 is CASSLSGTVTTEAFF. In DNA, the CDR3 is TGTGCCAGCAGTTTGTCCGGGACAGTCACCACTGAAGCTTTCTTT.

J is TRBJ1-2 and V is TRBV19; no definite D call. CDR3 length: 14 amino acids. Trimming shortened V by 1 base and J by 3 bases, and 9 bases separated the two germline ends. Germline lookup yields CDR1 LNHDA and CDR2 SQIVND (reference sequence). The CDR3 is CASSIGEGYYGYTF. The CDR3 DNA is TGTGCCAGTAGTATAGGAGAGGGTTACTATGGCTACACCTTC.

This chain links TRBV19 with TRBJ1-2; D perhaps matches TRBD1 (5 bases). This CDR3 spans 14 amino acids. Looked up from germline, CDR1 is LNHDA and CDR2 is SQIVND (reference sequence). V lost 8 bases and J 2 bases, leaving 15 bases between the germline ends. In nucleotides, the CDR3 is TGTGCCAGTCGTCCCGGGACTGTGAACTATGGCTACACCTTC. It codes for CASRPGTVNYGYTF.

The chain couples TRBV6-5 to TRBJ1-6; possibly TRBD1 for D (6 bases). V was cut by 5 bases and J by 8 bases, with 13 bases left in between. The CDR3 runs to 14 residues. Germline CDR1 reads MNHEY; CDR2 reads SVGAGI. CDR3 residues: CASSRTAAYSPLHF. CDR3 nucleotides: TGTGCCAGCAGTAGGACAGCCGCGTATTCACCCCTCCACTTT.

This chain's CDR3 is CAWGPGTAAYEQYF. In DNA, the CDR3 is TGTGCCTGGGGCCCCGGGACAGCCGCCTACGAGCAGTACTTC. V gene TRBV30 combines with J gene TRBJ2-7; TRBD1 matches 7 bases. J gave up 2 bases and V 5 bases, and 9 bases lay outside the gene matches. This CDR3 has 14 amino acids. Germline assignment: CDR1 GTSNPN and CDR2 SVGIG (reference sequence).